This TCR beta chain emerged from a study of T cells in Graves' hyperthyroidism and ophthalmopathy. General observations from the study: Most thyroid clonotypes expanded above 0.001 appeared in blood too.

This CDR3 comprises 15 residues. Trimming removed 4 bases at V and 1 base at J, with 11 bases between. Germline CDR1 is SGHTA and CDR2 is FQGNSA. Hyperthyroidism had been newly diagnosed in patients aged 18 to 65, and its duration was under 2 months. Patients with uncontrolled infections, other autoimmune diseases, pregnancy or lactation were excluded. The source of the PBMCs was 9.5 to 10 ml of fresh peripheral blood. TCR beta CDR3 regions were amplified from RNA transcripts. First-round RT-PCR of the TCR CDR3 relied on the HTBI primer set. From the multiplex PCR reads, TCRdb called clonotypes with MiXCR, one entry per CDR3 protein. The data hold more than 600,000 distinct CDR3 sequences, with 16% observed a single time. This clonotype was counted a few times. Its antigen is unidentified.

V and J are TRBV7-2 and TRBJ2-1; D possibly corresponds to TRBD2 (6 bases). This receptor was identified in a man younger than 35 with Graves' hyperthyroidism. Input material: blood. The CDR3 bases are TGTGCCAGCAGCTCGCTGGGGGGATCCTACAATGAGCAGTTCTTC. Amino acid sequence: CASSSLGGSYNEQFF. The full variable domain, in which reference TRBV7-2 and TRBJ2-1 provide the parts outside the CDR3, is GAGVSQSPSNKVTEKGKDVELRCDPISGHTALYWYRQSLGQGLEFLIYFQGNSAPDKSGLPSDRFSAERTGGSVSTLTIQRTQQEDSAVYLCASSSLGGSYNEQFFGPGTRLTVL.